The 15 T cell receptor beta chains reported below all come from one sample, sequenced in a study of blood T cell repertoires in COVID-19. The method was immunoSEQ multiplex PCR; TCRdb's version includes in-frame clones alone and lacks a portion of them. The table has around 250,000 clones, roughly 88% seen once; the top ten hold 1.5% to 2%. The sequenced sample consisted of PBMCs or T cells enriched from blood (not recorded which). These receptors were taken from a woman aged 45-65 years who had recovered from COVID-19.

This clone has more than one count but fewer than ten. V and J are TRBV3-1 (or the pseudogene TRBV3-2) and TRBJ1-2; the match to TRBD1 covers 7 bases. Trimming cost V 3 bases and J 6 bases; bases outside gene matches: 7. CDR3 length: 14 amino acids. Germline V gives CDR1 LGHDT, CDR2 YNNKEL (reference sequence). The CDR3: CASSHRGRGNGYTF. Written as DNA, the CDR3 is TGTGCCAGCAGCCACCGAGGCAGGGGGAATGGCTACACCTTC.

This chain uses TRBV5-1 with TRBJ2-1; 8 positions agree with TRBD2. V gave up 0 bases and J gave up 7 bases; unmatched junction bases: 9. The CDR3 has 16 amino acids. CDR1 is SGHRS and CDR2 is YFSETQ in the germline V gene. DNA for the CDR3: TGCGCCAGCAGCTTGGTTCCAGCGGGAGTCTCGAATGAGCAGTTCTTC. This gives the protein CASSLVPAGVSNEQFF. Variable domain in full (rest from reference TRBV5-1 and TRBJ2-1): KAGVTQTPRYLIKTRGQQVTLSCSPISGHRSVSWYQQTPGQGLQFLFEYFSETQRNKGNFPGRFSGRQFSNSRSEMNVSTLELGDSALYLCASSLVPAGVSNEQFFGPGTRLTVL.

This chain uses TRBV5-4 with TRBJ2-1; 10 bases align to TRBD1. The V and J ends lost 4 bases and 5 bases, in that order; junction bases with no gene match: 6. Germline V gene data show CDR1 as SGHNT and CDR2 as YYREEE (reference sequence). The CDR3 contains 15 residues. CDR3: CASSLDRGGDNEQFF. CDR3 nucleotide sequence: TGTGCCAGCAGCCTGGACAGGGGGGGTGACAATGAGCAGTTCTTC.

This rearrangement joins TRBV11-2 to TRBJ1-1; a weak D match, TRBD1 (5 bases). Trimming left V 1 base short and J 1 base short, with 10 bases between. This CDR3 spans 15 amino acids. The germline V gene encodes CDR1 SGHAT and CDR2 FQNNGV. The CDR3 DNA is TGTGCCAGCAGCTTAGCGGGGGGAGGGAACACTGAAGCTTTCTTT. This sequence encodes CASSLAGGGNTEAFF.

The V gene is TRBV11-3, the J gene TRBJ2-1; 11 nucleotides agree with TRBD2. Germline trimming cut 0 bases from V and 7 bases from J; bases unmatched to any gene: 5. From germline, CDR1 is SGHNT and CDR2 YENEEA. The CDR3 has 16 residues. The CDR3 DNA follows: TGTGCCAGCAGCTTAGACGCACTAGCGGGAGTAAATGAGCAGTTCTTC. It codes for CASSLDALAGVNEQFF. Complete variable domain (other parts from reference TRBV11-3 and TRBJ2-1): EAGVVQSPRYKIIEKKQPVAFWCNPISGHNTLYWYLQNLGQGPELLIRYENEEAVDDSQLPKDRFSAERLKGVDSTLKIQPAELGDSAVYLCASSLDALAGVNEQFFGPGTRLTVL.

The chain recombines TRBV19 with TRBJ1-5, with TRBD1 identical over 8 bases. The trim removed 3 bases at V and 7 bases at J, leaving 5 bases unmatched. The CDR3 runs 14 residues. Germline CDR1 and CDR2: LNHDA and SQIVND (reference sequence). The CDR3 bases are TGTGCCAGTAGTATGGACAGGGTATACCAGCCCCAGCATTTT. Translation: CASSMDRVYQPQHF.

The rearrangement uses TRBV27 and TRBJ1-3, with a weak D call TRBD1 (5 bases). Germline V gene sequence: CDR1 MNHEY, CDR2 SMNVEV (reference sequence). The CDR3 runs 16 residues. V dropped 3 bases and J dropped 0 bases, with 12 bases sitting between them. The CDR3 DNA reads as TGTGCCAGCAGTTTTAAGGGGCCTACCTCTGGAAACACCATATATTTT. This encodes CASSFKGPTSGNTIYF.

Comment on this clone: The identical CDR3 is also encoded by other nucleotide sequences in the sample. The V call is TRBV5-1, the J call TRBJ1-3, with 7 bases aligning to TRBD1. With 4 bases clipped from V and 0 bases from J, the junction kept 7 bases outside the gene matches. The CDR3 totals 16 residues. Germline V CDR1 and CDR2: SGHRS, YFSETQ. The DNA for the CDR3 is TGCGCCAGCAGCCTCCTGACAGGGAGCTCTGGAAACACCATATATTTT. Translated, it gives CASSLLTGSSGNTIYF. Full variable domain (outside the CDR3, taken from reference TRBV5-1 and TRBJ1-3): KAGVTQTPRYLIKTRGQQVTLSCSPISGHRSVSWYQQTPGQGLQFLFEYFSETQRNKGNFPGRFSGRQFSNSRSEMNVSTLELGDSALYLCASSLLTGSSGNTIYFGEGSWLTVV.

This CDR3 is CASSRGTNNEQFF. CDR3 DNA sequence: TGTGCCAGCAGCCGCGGGACCAACAATGAGCAGTTCTTC. The V call is TRBV7-2, the J call TRBJ2-1; D is possibly TRBD2 (6 bases). CDR3 length equals 13 residues. V was cut by 5 bases and J by 5 bases, with 10 bases left in between. Germline CDR1 is SGHTA and CDR2 is FQGNSA.

J is TRBJ1-6 and V is TRBV27, with unresolved D. Between the trimmed V and J ends, which lost 3 bases and 8 bases, there was a span of 11 bases. CDR1 MNHEY and CDR2 SMNVEV come from the germline V gene (reference sequence). This CDR3 is 14 amino acids long. In nucleotides, the CDR3 is TGTGCCAGCAGTTTCGCCAGGTCTCATTCACCCCTCCACTTT. Encoded protein: CASSFARSHSPLHF.

The chain is built from TRBV5-1 and TRBJ2-1, with D tentatively TRBD2 (6 bases). This CDR3 contains 15 residues. The V gene lost 2 bases and the J gene lost 7 bases, with 16 bases spanning the gap. From germline, CDR1 is SGHRS and CDR2 YFSETQ. The CDR3 bases are TGCGCCAGCAGCTTATTATTCAGGCGGGATAATGAGCAGTTCTTC. This gives the protein CASSLLFRRDNEQFF.

The chain carries TRBV12-3 or TRBV12-4 and TRBJ1-2; D call uncertain. Trimming cost V 6 bases and J 8 bases, with 16 bases left between them. CDR3 length: 13 residues. CDR3 loop: CASRPSTFQGYTF. CDR3 sequence (DNA): TGTGCCAGCAGACCATCGACTTTCCAAGGCTACACCTTC.

The chain uses TRBV18 and TRBJ2-2; 9 nucleotides align to TRBD1. The CDR3 extends over 16 amino acids. With V trimmed by 3 bases and J by 3 bases, 5 bases remained unmatched. Per the germline V gene, CDR1 is KGHSH and CDR2 is LQKENI. This CDR3 reads CASSPSGTGYTGELFF. The CDR3 DNA is TGTGCCAGCTCACCCTCCGGGACAGGGTACACCGGGGAGCTGTTTTTT.

CDR3: CASSPRQGSEPQHF. The CDR3 coding sequence is TGTGCCAGCTCACCACGGCAGGGATCCGAGCCCCAGCATTTT. V usage is TRBV18 and J usage is TRBJ1-5, with D perhaps TRBD1 (5 bases). With 1 base removed from V and 8 bases from J, the gap between germline ends came to 12 bases. From germline, CDR1 is KGHSH and CDR2 LQKENI. The CDR3 is 14 amino acids. Variable domain in full (rest from reference TRBV18 and TRBJ1-5): NAGVMQNPRHLVRRRGQEARLRCSPMKGHSHVYWYRQLPEEGLKFMVYLQKENIIDESGMPKERFSAEFPKEGPSILRIQQVVRGDSAAYFCASSPRQGSEPQHFGDGTRLSIL.

This clone was seen a handful of times. The chain is built from TRBV18 and TRBJ1-6, with TRBD1 matching over 7 bases. V shed 0 bases and J 5 bases; nucleotides not matched to a gene: 1. Germline V gene lookup returns CDR1 KGHSH and CDR2 LQKENI. The length of the CDR3 is 15 residues. The CDR3, as DNA: TGTGCCAGCTCACCACCCGGGACAGATAATTCACCCCTCCACTTT. It is translated as CASSPPGTDNSPLHF.